These 5 T cell receptor beta chains share one sample of origin, sequenced in a study of blood T cell repertoires in COVID-19. Here immunoSEQ multiplex PCR was the method, and the copy in TCRdb shows in-frame clones only, minus some. This sample yields around 320,000 clones, of which approximately 88% are seen a single time; 6.9% belongs to the top ten. What was sequenced was peripheral blood. These receptors were obtained from a woman in her thirties who had recovered from COVID-19.

V usage is TRBV3-1 (or the pseudogene TRBV3-2) and J usage is TRBJ2-5; 10 bases fit TRBD2. Per germline, CDR1 LGHDT and CDR2 YNNKEL (reference sequence). CDR3 length: 18 residues. V lost 0 bases, J lost 3 bases, and 10 bases stayed unmatched. CDR3 loop: CASSQEFLAGAGEETQYF. The CDR3 coding sequence is TGTGCCAGCAGCCAAGAGTTTCTAGCGGGGGCTGGGGAAGAGACCCAGTACTTC.

This chain links TRBV6-5 with TRBJ1-5, with 8 bases identical to TRBD1. Per germline, CDR1 MNHEY and CDR2 SVGAGI. This CDR3 is built from 15 residues. Trimming cost V 6 bases and J 2 bases; bases outside gene matches: 6. The CDR3 region is CASSATGVGNQPQHF. The CDR3 region has the DNA TGTGCCAGCAGCGCGACAGGGGTTGGCAATCAGCCCCAGCATTTT.

The chain links TRBV6-1 to TRBJ1-2; D is ambiguous. This CDR3 is 15 amino acids long. The V end lost 1 base, the J end lost 3 bases, and 12 bases lay between the germline ends. Germline-derived CDR1 and CDR2 are MNHNS and SASEGT. Written as DNA, the CDR3 is TGTGCCAGCAGTGAAGAAAGCAGGCAGGACTATGGCTACACCTTC. Its protein is CASSEESRQDYGYTF.

This chain links TRBV5-6 with TRBJ2-3; TRBD1 matches at 7 bases. With 4 bases clipped from V and 2 bases from J, the junction kept 7 bases outside the gene matches. The V gene's germline CDR1 is SGHDT and CDR2 YYEEEE. CDR3 size: 15 residues. CDR3 in amino acids: CASSPWTGSTDTQYF. The CDR3 DNA sequence: TGTGCCAGCAGCCCCTGGACAGGTTCCACAGATACGCAGTATTTT.

This chain connects TRBV4-3 to TRBJ2-3; 10 bases fit TRBD2. J lost 2 bases, V lost 3 bases, and 8 bases had no gene match. The CDR3 has 17 residues. Germline loops: CDR1 LGHNA, CDR2 YSLEER. This CDR3 reads CASSQGLAGGSTDTQYF. In DNA, the CDR3 is TGCGCCAGCAGCCAGGGCTTAGCGGGGGGATCCACAGATACGCAGTATTTT.